This T cell receptor beta chain was found in a study of T-cell reconstitution after alpha-beta-depleted transplantation in children. Study-wide points: Surviving recipient T cells and thymic progenitors accounted for the high day-60 TCRbeta diversity observed in some patients. At one year after transplant, newly produced T cells mostly accounted for T-cell counts and diversity. In patients about two months after transplant, alpha-beta T cells reportedly arose from several hundred expanded graft clones.

Molecular barcoding with unique molecular identifiers was used for the TCRbeta library. TCRdb reanalysed the PCR reads using MiXCR and keeps one entry per CDR3 protein. The sample contains some 300,000 distinct CDR3 sequences, about a tenth of which appear only once. This clonotype came up many times. Antigen specificity is unknown. The CDR3 is 15 amino acids. The V end was cut by 6 bases, the J end by 0 bases, with 11 bases between. CDR1 LGHNA and CDR2 YNFKEQ come from the germline V gene. The sequence derives from a boy under three years old with acute myeloid leukemia, due to receive a stem cell transplant. The specimen was PBMCs, collected before TCRalphabeta/CD19-depleted stem cell transplant. The chain combines TRBV4-2 with TRBJ2-2, with D possibly TRBD1 on 5 matching bases. The CDR3 region is CASSGAEANTGELFF. The DNA for the CDR3 is TGTGCCAGCAGTGGGGCAGAGGCGAACACCGGGGAGCTGTTTTTT.